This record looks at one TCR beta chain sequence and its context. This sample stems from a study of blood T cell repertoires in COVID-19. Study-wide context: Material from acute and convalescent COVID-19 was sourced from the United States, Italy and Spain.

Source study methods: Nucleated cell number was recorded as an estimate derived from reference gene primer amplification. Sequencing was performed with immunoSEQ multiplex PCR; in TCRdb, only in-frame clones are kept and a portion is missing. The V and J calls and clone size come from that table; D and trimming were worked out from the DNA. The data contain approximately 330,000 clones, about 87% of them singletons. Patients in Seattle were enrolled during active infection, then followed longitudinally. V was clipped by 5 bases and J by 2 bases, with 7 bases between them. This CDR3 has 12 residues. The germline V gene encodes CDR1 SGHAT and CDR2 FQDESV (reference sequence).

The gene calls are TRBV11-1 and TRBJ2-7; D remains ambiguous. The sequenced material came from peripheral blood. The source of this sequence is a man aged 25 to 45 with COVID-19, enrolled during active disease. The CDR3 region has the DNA TGTGCCAGCAGCCACAACGCCTACGAGCAGTACTTC. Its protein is CASSHNAYEQYF. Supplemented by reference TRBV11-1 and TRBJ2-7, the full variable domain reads EAEVAQSPRYKITEKSQAVAFWCDPISGHATLYWYRQILGQGPELLVQFQDESVVDDSQLPKDRFSAERLKGVDSTLKIQPAELGDSAMYLCASSHNAYEQYFGPGTRLTVT.